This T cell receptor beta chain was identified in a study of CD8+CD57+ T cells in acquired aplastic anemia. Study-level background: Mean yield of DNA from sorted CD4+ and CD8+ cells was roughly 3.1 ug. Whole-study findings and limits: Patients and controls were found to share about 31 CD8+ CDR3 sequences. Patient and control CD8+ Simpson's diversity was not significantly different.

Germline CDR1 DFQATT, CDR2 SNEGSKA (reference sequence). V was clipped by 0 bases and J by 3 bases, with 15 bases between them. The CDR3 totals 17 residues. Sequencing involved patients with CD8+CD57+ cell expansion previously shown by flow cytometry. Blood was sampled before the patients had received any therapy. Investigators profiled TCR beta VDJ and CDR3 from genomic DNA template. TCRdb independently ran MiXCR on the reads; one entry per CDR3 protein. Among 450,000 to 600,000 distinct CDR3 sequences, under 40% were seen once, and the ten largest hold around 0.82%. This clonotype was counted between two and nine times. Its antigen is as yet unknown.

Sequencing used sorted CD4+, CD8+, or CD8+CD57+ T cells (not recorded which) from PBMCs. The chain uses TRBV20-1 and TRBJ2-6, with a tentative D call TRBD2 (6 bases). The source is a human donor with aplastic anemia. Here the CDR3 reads CSARERAGLLGANVLTF. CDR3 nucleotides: TGCAGTGCTAGAGAACGGGCGGGGTTGCTTGGGGCCAACGTCCTGACTTTC.